These 28 T cell receptor beta chains originate from one sample sequenced in a study of Ad26.COV2.S vaccination and SARS-CoV-2 variants. Treatment denoted: approximately 18 received Ad26.COV2.S at low or high dose, single or two shots; several received placebo; per-sample allocation not given. It was on day 63 after the first vaccine or placebo injection that samples were taken. TCRdb's copy holds only in-frame clones and misses some; the assay was immunoSEQ multiplex PCR. This sample has hundreds of thousands of clones, with around nine tenths found just once. The material was peripheral blood, obtained in a trial of Ad26.COV2.S vaccine versus placebo. These receptors were obtained from a person aged 18-65 years who received the Ad26.COV2.S COVID-19 vaccine or a placebo.

The rearrangement joins TRBV6-2 or TRBV6-3 to TRBJ2-3, with 10 nucleotides matching TRBD1. Germline CDR1 MNHEY, CDR2 SVGEGT. The CDR3 consists of 14 residues. V dropped 6 bases and J dropped 7; count of bases not matched to a gene: 7. DNA of the CDR3: TGTGCCAGCAGCCGACAGGGGGCGCATTATACGCAGTATTTT. It codes for CASSRQGAHYTQYF.

This rearrangement joins TRBV29-1 to TRBJ2-1; 8 nucleotides agree with TRBD2. Germline V gene sequence: CDR1 SQVTM, CDR2 ANQGSEA. J was trimmed by 11 bases and V by 3 bases; bases with no gene match: 9. This CDR3 is built from 13 residues. The CDR3 sequence is CSVEEAGVGKQFF. The CDR3 DNA reads TGCAGCGTTGAGGAAGCGGGAGTAGGGAAGCAGTTCTTC.

The rearrangement uses TRBV6-2 or TRBV6-3 and TRBJ1-5, with TRBD1 identical over 8 bases. The V segment lost 4 bases and the J segment 2 bases; nucleotides outside the gene matches: 4. This CDR3 is built from 15 residues. Germline V gene data show CDR1 as MNHEY and CDR2 as SVGEGT. The CDR3 nucleotides are TGTGCCAGCAGTTCAGACAGGGGTGGCAATCAGCCCCAGCATTTT. Translated: CASSSDRGGNQPQHF.

This chain connects TRBV18 to TRBJ2-3; no definite D call. This CDR3 is built from 14 residues. The germline CDR1 and CDR2 sequences are KGHSH and LQKENI. V lost 3 bases, J lost 0 bases, and 7 bases lay in between. This chain's CDR3 is CASSPIPSTDTQYF. CDR3 nucleotide sequence: TGTGCCAGCTCACCTATCCCTAGCACAGATACGCAGTATTTT.

This chain connects TRBV7-9 to TRBJ2-2; tentative D call: TRBD1 (5 bases). The germline V gene encodes CDR1 SEHNR and CDR2 FQNEAQ (reference sequence). CDR3 length: 13 residues. Between the trimmed V and J ends, which lost 0 bases and 6 bases, there was a span of 5 bases. This CDR3 is CASSLAGAGELFF. The CDR3 region has the DNA TGTGCCAGCAGCTTAGCAGGGGCCGGGGAGCTGTTTTTT.

V and J are TRBV7-9 and TRBJ2-1; D unclear. Trimming took 1 base from V and 11 from J, leaving 6 bases between them. The CDR3 runs 11 residues. Germline lookup yields CDR1 SEHNR and CDR2 FQNEAQ (reference sequence). For the CDR3, the DNA is TGTGCCAGCAGCTTAGAAGGGAAGCAGTTCTTC. Protein product: CASSLEGKQFF.

The rearrangement uses TRBV11-2 and TRBJ2-7; the match to TRBD2 covers 14 bases. This CDR3 comprises 14 residues. Losses at the gene ends were 5 bases for V and 6 bases for J; bases not matched to a gene: 3. Germline lookup yields CDR1 SGHAT and CDR2 FQNNGV. The CDR3 sequence is CASSPGLAGVEQYF. The CDR3, as DNA: TGTGCCAGCAGCCCGGGACTAGCGGGAGTCGAGCAGTACTTC.

The chain joins TRBV28 to TRBJ1-6; 8 nucleotides align to TRBD1. V shed 6 bases and J 10 bases; nucleotides not matched to a gene: 11. The CDR3 sequence is 15 residues long. From germline, CDR1 is MDHEN and CDR2 SYDVKM. The CDR3 DNA follows: TGTGCCAGCAGCCCAACGGACAGGGATTTGTCACCCCTCCACTTT. This translates into CASSPTDRDLSPLHF.

This sequence joins TRBV7-2 and TRBJ2-3; 11 bases align to TRBD2. CDR3 length: 16 residues. Trimming cost V 1 base and J 6 bases; bases outside gene matches: 6. Germline CDR1 is SGHTA and CDR2 is FQGNSA. The CDR3 here is CASSLDLAGGLDTQYF. The CDR3 region has the DNA TGTGCCAGCAGCTTAGATTTAGCGGGAGGGCTGGATACGCAGTATTTT. Based on the CDR3 plus reference TRBV7-2 and TRBJ2-3, the full variable domain is GAGVSQSPSNKVTEKGKDVELRCDPISGHTALYWYRQSLGQGLEFLIYFQGNSAPDKSGLPSDRFSAERTGGSVSTLTIQRTQQEDSAVYLCASSLDLAGGLDTQYFGPGTRLTVL.

The chain carries TRBV30 and TRBJ2-2, with D unclear. CDR1 is GTSNPN, CDR2 SVGIG, per germline (reference sequence). V gave up 2 bases and J gave up 7 bases, with 11 bases separating them. This CDR3 contains 13 residues. The chain's CDR3 is CAWSLPEDGELFF. The CDR3, as DNA: TGTGCCTGGAGTCTCCCAGAGGACGGGGAGCTGTTTTTT.

The chain employs TRBV7-2 and TRBJ1-1; D unresolved. CDR1 is SGHTA, CDR2 FQGNSA, per germline. The CDR3 is 12 amino acids. V was shortened by 5 bases and J by 0 bases, with 4 bases between the two germline ends. The chain's CDR3 is CASSPLNTEAFF. The DNA of the CDR3 is TGTGCCAGCAGCCCCTTGAACACTGAAGCTTTCTTT.

The CDR3 nucleotides are TGTGCCAGCCGTGGCGGGGGGCTAGAGACCCAGTACTTC. This codes for CASRGGGLETQYF. The gene calls are TRBV28 and TRBJ2-5; 8 positions agree with TRBD2. V gave up 8 bases and J gave up 4 bases; unmatched junction bases: 6. Germline V CDR1 and CDR2: MDHEN, SYDVKM. The CDR3 runs 13 residues.

The V call is TRBV18, the J call TRBJ1-1, with D possibly TRBD1 on 6 matching bases. This CDR3 region has 15 residues. CDR1 is KGHSH, CDR2 LQKENI, per germline. The V end was cut by 2 bases, the J end by 4 bases, with 14 bases between. The CDR3: CASSPGTSRGTEAFF. DNA for the CDR3: TGTGCCAGCTCACCAGGGACATCGCGGGGCACTGAAGCTTTCTTT. The entire variable domain, with the rest obtained from reference TRBV18 and TRBJ1-1, is as follows: NAGVMQNPRHLVRRRGQEARLRCSPMKGHSHVYWYRQLPEEGLKFMVYLQKENIIDESGMPKERFSAEFPKEGPSILRIQQVVRGDSAAYFCASSPGTSRGTEAFFGQGTRLTVV.

The gene calls are TRBV5-6 and TRBJ2-7; D remains unclear. The CDR3 is 14 residues long. Trimming cost V 2 bases and J 6 bases, with 15 bases left between them. Germline V gives CDR1 SGHDT, CDR2 YYEEEE. The CDR3, as DNA: TGTGCCAGCAGCTTTCTCTCGAGGCCTGGCGAGCAGTACTTC. As protein: CASSFLSRPGEQYF.

The chain is built from TRBV12-3 or TRBV12-4 and TRBJ1-1; D might be TRBD1 (5 bases). V lost 7 bases to trimming and J lost 11 bases, with 17 bases between them. This CDR3 is built from 12 residues. This CDR3 reads CASTPGSRQAFF. The CDR3 DNA follows: TGTGCCAGCACCCCAGGGTCACGACAGGCTTTCTTT.

The genes are TRBV19 and TRBJ1-5, with 9 bases matching TRBD1. The germline gives CDR1 LNHDA, CDR2 SQIVND (reference sequence). The CDR3 runs to 16 residues. The V gene end was trimmed by 4 bases and the J gene end by 2 bases; junction bases not matched to a gene: 6. DNA of the CDR3: TGTGCCAGTAGTAGTACAGGGGGCGCGGGCAATCAGCCCCAGCATTTT. Translating it yields CASSSTGGAGNQPQHF.

Remarks on this clone: One end of the junction does not line up with germline, which may come from a read error. This rearrangement joins TRBV10-1 to TRBJ2-1, with 14 nucleotides matching TRBD2. Germline V lookup: CDR1 WNHNN, CDR2 SYGVQD (reference sequence). This CDR3 is built from 17 residues. The CDR3 bases are TGCGCCACCAGTAAGGAACGGACTAGCGGGAGGATGAGTGAGCAGTTCTTC. Translation gives CATSKERTSGRMSEQFF.

This clone was seen only a few times. The rearrangement uses TRBV7-9 and TRBJ2-7; a weak D match, TRBD2 (5 bases). Per the germline V gene, CDR1 is SEHNR and CDR2 is FQNEAQ (reference sequence). Trimming left V 5 bases short and J 6 bases short, with 11 bases between. CDR3 length: 12 residues. CDR3 loop: CASSADYLEQYF. CDR3 DNA sequence: TGTGCCAGCAGCGCCGACTACCTCGAGCAGTACTTC.

J is TRBJ1-2 and V is TRBV19; D ambiguous. This CDR3 comprises 13 residues. Trimming stripped 3 bases from V and 5 bases from J, with 10 bases between. In germline, CDR1 is LNHDA, CDR2 SQIVND (reference sequence). In DNA form, the CDR3 reads TGTGCCAGTAGTATTGACCCTTTTTATGGCTACACCTTC. It translates to CASSIDPFYGYTF.

The chain joins TRBV6-5 to TRBJ1-3, with TRBD1 as a possible D gene (6 bases). Germline CDR1 and CDR2: MNHEY and SVGAGI. Deletions cut 8 bases from V and 4 bases from J, with 18 bases between. The CDR3 is made up of 15 amino acids. The CDR3 nucleotides read TGTGCCAGCCAGTTTCTACGGGGGCCCGGAAACACCATATATTTT. The encoded protein is CASQFLRGPGNTIYF.

The CDR3, as DNA: TGTGCCAGCAGTTACACTAGCGGGAGGGTTGAGCAGTTCTTC. This sequence encodes CASSYTSGRVEQFF. The chain has TRBV6-5 and TRBJ2-1; 13 positions match TRBD2. With 2 bases clipped from V and 9 bases from J, the junction kept 1 base outside the gene matches. The CDR3 contains 14 residues. Germline V CDR1 and CDR2: MNHEY, SVGAGI.

This clone appeared a single time. The rearrangement links TRBV11-2 to TRBJ2-1, with TRBD2 matching over 7 bases. The CDR3 is 15 amino acids. V dropped 4 bases and J dropped 5; count of bases not matched to a gene: 8. Germline assignment: CDR1 SGHAT and CDR2 FQNNGV. The CDR3 DNA reads TGTGCCAGCAGCTCACTCGGACTAGGGGACAATGAGCAGTTCTTC. Translation: CASSSLGLGDNEQFF.

This chain connects TRBV24-1 to TRBJ2-3; D is ambiguous. CDR1 is KGHDR, CDR2 SFDVKD, per germline. Trimming removed 5 bases at V and 0 bases at J, with 8 bases between. The CDR3 has 14 residues. CDR3 DNA: TGTGCCACCAGTGCCAGAGACAGCACAGATACGCAGTATTTT. This translates into CATSARDSTDTQYF.

The chain couples TRBV5-5 to TRBJ1-4; D is perhaps TRBD1 (5 bases). Germline CDR1 reads SGHKS; CDR2 reads YYEKEE (reference sequence). This CDR3 region has 15 residues. The V end lost 0 bases, the J end lost 8 bases, and 14 bases lay between the germline ends. CDR3 coding DNA: TGTGCCAGCAGCTTGGTTGGGACCCAGGAGGAAAAACTGTTTTTT. Its protein is CASSLVGTQEEKLFF.

The chain is built from TRBV9 and TRBJ2-5, with 8 positions matching TRBD2. CDR1 is SGDLS and CDR2 is YYNGEE in the germline V gene. After removal of 2 bases from V and 1 base from J, the junction contained 7 bases not matched to a gene. The CDR3 runs to 16 residues. The CDR3 region is CASSVGSGDFQETQYF. The CDR3 nucleotides are TGTGCCAGCAGCGTGGGTAGCGGGGACTTCCAAGAGACCCAGTACTTC.

The gene calls are TRBV21-1 and TRBJ1-5. TRBV21-1 is an annotated pseudogene. CDR3 size: 15 residues. The CDR3: CASSKEARVLQPQHF. CDR3 coding DNA: TGTGCCAGCAGCAAAGAGGCCCGGGTCCTTCAGCCCCAGCATTTT.

The gene calls are TRBV25-1 and TRBJ2-1; TRBD2 matches 7 bases. With 4 bases clipped from V and 4 bases from J, the junction kept 13 bases outside the gene matches. This CDR3 is built from 17 residues. Germline V CDR1 and CDR2: MGHDK, SYGVNS. The CDR3 here is CASSASGLTGIYNEQFF. CDR3 nucleotide sequence: TGTGCCAGCAGTGCTAGCGGCCTAACCGGAATTTACAATGAGCAGTTCTTC. Supplemented by reference TRBV25-1 and TRBJ2-1, the full variable domain reads EADIYQTPRYLVIGTGKKITLECSQTMGHDKMYWYQQDPGMELHLIHYSYGVNSTEKGDLSSESTVSRIRTEHFPLTLESARPSHTSQYLCASSASGLTGIYNEQFFGPGTRLTVL.

Of note for this clone: Additional DNA sequences in this sample encode the identical CDR3. The chain employs TRBV12-3 or TRBV12-4 and TRBJ1-2; D gene uncertain. The CDR3 spans 13 residues. The V end lost 3 bases, the J end lost 2 bases, and 7 bases lay between the germline ends. The CDR3 nucleotides read TGTGCCAGCAGTTTGGGCGGGAACTATGGCTACACCTTC. Amino acid sequence: CASSLGGNYGYTF.